The 10 T cell receptor beta chains below all came from one sample that was sequenced in a study of OX40 agonist ivuxolimab in advanced cancers. TCRdb keeps only in-frame clones here, not all; method: immunoSEQ multiplex PCR. The table shows some 41,000 clones, with roughly 91% occurring only once. The specimen comprised CD4+ or CD8+ T cells sorted from blood, sampled in a trial of the OX40 agonist ivuxolimab. The receptors were gathered from an adult with an advanced solid tumor such as melanoma, head and neck, liver or kidney cancer.

The chain is built from TRBV5-4 and TRBJ2-5; possible D gene TRBD2, 7 bases. Germline V gene sequence: CDR1 SGHNT, CDR2 YYREEE (reference sequence). The CDR3 length is 16 residues. The V and J ends lost 1 base and 4 bases respectively, with 17 bases between them. Written as DNA, the CDR3 is TGTGCCAGCAGCTTGCCGGGGGGCCTAGTCGGAGAGACCCAGTACTTC. Amino acids: CASSLPGGLVGETQYF.

The chain employs TRBV10-3 and TRBJ1-6; 8 nucleotides agree with TRBD1. Germline loops: CDR1 ENHRY, CDR2 SYGVKD. The CDR3 has 16 amino acids. With V trimmed by 4 bases and J by 9 bases, 11 bases remained unmatched. The CDR3 reads CAISATPQGASSPLHF. The DNA for the CDR3 is TGTGCCATCAGTGCTACCCCCCAGGGGGCCAGTTCACCCCTCCACTTT.

This clone was detected once. The gene calls are TRBV2 and TRBJ2-1; D not resolved. V was cut by 8 bases and J by 7 bases, with 12 bases left in between. This CDR3 spans 12 amino acids. The germline gives CDR1 SNHLY, CDR2 FYNNEI. The CDR3 loop is CASRNYKNEQFF. The CDR3 DNA is TGTGCCAGCCGAAACTACAAGAATGAGCAGTTCTTC.

The J gene is TRBJ1-5, the V gene TRBV28; 10 nucleotides agree with TRBD1. The CDR3 is made up of 19 amino acids. The V gene's germline CDR1 is MDHEN and CDR2 SYDVKM. The V segment lost 5 bases and the J segment 5 bases; nucleotides outside the gene matches: 18. This chain's CDR3 is CASSPGTGDARYRDQPQHF. The CDR3 coding sequence is TGTGCCAGCAGTCCCGGGACAGGGGATGCTCGTTATCGCGATCAGCCCCAGCATTTT.

Worth noting for this clone: At one end, the junction sequence differs from germline, possibly due to a read error. The J gene is TRBJ2-7, the V gene TRBV6-1; D tentatively fits TRBD1 or TRBD2 (5 bases each). Per germline, CDR1 MNHNS and CDR2 SASEGT. The CDR3 extends over 11 amino acids. The CDR3 nucleotides read TGTGCCAGCAGCACTGGGGGTATTCAGAACTTC. Its translation: CASSTGGIQNF.

The rearrangement joins TRBV5-1 to TRBJ2-7; D call uncertain. V lost 8 bases to trimming and J lost 2 bases, with 5 bases between them. Germline V lookup: CDR1 SGHRS, CDR2 YFSETQ. CDR3 length: 10 residues. CDR3 sequence reads: CARRAYEQYF. The CDR3 DNA follows: TGCGCCAGACGGGCCTACGAGCAGTACTTC.

The chain is built from TRBV5-1 and TRBJ1-2; 9 bases match TRBD1. This CDR3 contains 17 residues. J gave up 1 base and V 2 bases, and 9 bases lay outside the gene matches. Germline V gene sequence: CDR1 SGHRS, CDR2 YFSETQ. CDR3: CASSFGQGSGFNYGYTF. DNA of the CDR3: TGCGCCAGCAGCTTTGGACAGGGGAGCGGATTTAACTATGGCTACACCTTC.

This clone was seen only once. The chain uses TRBV7-8 and TRBJ2-1; D is unresolved. With 3 bases removed from V and 1 base from J, the gap between germline ends came to 7 bases. Germline assignment: CDR1 SGHVS and CDR2 FQNEAQ. The CDR3 runs to 14 residues. CDR3 bases: TGTGCCAGCAGCTTGGGTAGGTCCTACAATGAGCAGTTCTTC. Its protein product is CASSLGRSYNEQFF.

V and J are TRBV19 and TRBJ2-2; possible D gene TRBD1, 5 bases. Trimming removed 5 bases at V and 0 bases at J, with 22 bases between. The CDR3 sequence is 19 residues long. Germline V CDR1 and CDR2: LNHDA, SQIVND (reference sequence). The CDR3 sequence: CASSPIRVSSLPNTGELFF. Here the CDR3 DNA reads TGTGCCAGTAGTCCCATCAGGGTATCTTCTCTTCCGAACACCGGGGAGCTGTTTTTT.

This clone was picked up one time. The gene calls are TRBV9 and TRBJ2-3; a weak D match, TRBD1 (5 bases). Trimming cost V 5 bases and J 2 bases, with 15 bases left between them. Per germline, CDR1 SGDLS and CDR2 YYNGEE. This CDR3 contains 15 residues. The DNA of the CDR3 is TGTGCCAGCAGTCCCAGAGGACATTTCACAGATACGCAGTATTTT. Protein product: CASSPRGHFTDTQYF. The entire variable domain, with the rest obtained from reference TRBV9 and TRBJ2-3, is as follows: DSGVTQTPKHLITATGQRVTLRCSPRSGDLSVYWYQQSLDQGLQFLIQYYNGEERAKGNILERFSAQQFPDLHSELNLSSLELGDSALYFCASSPRGHFTDTQYFGPGTRLTVL.